This T cell receptor beta chain came from a study of T-cell reconstitution after alpha-beta-depleted transplantation in children. As regards this clonotype: Antigen: not known.

Study-level points and caveats: Some patients showed high day-60 TCRbeta diversity, which derived from surviving recipient T cells and thymic progenitors.

Preparation of the TCRbeta library was carried out with unique molecular identifiers. TCRdb re-called the PCR reads through MiXCR, storing one row per CDR3 protein. The table lists around 300,000 distinct CDR3 sequences, about a quarter of them singletons. The CDR3 spans 17 residues. Germline values: CDR1 KGHSH, CDR2 LQKENI. V dropped 2 bases and J dropped 2; count of bases not matched to a gene: 11. Here the sequenced sample was PBMCs, mostly from graft donor cells, taken 180 days after TCRalphabeta/CD19-depleted stem cell transplant. The chain employs TRBV18 and TRBJ1-2; 7 bases are a match to TRBD1. The receptor was isolated from a male patient younger than 18 who had a stem cell transplant for acute lymphoblastic leukemia, so the T cells may come from the graft donor. The CDR3 loop is CASSPSSGTTGNYGYTF. CDR3 coding DNA: TGTGCCAGCTCACCATCTTCGGGAACGACAGGGAACTATGGCTACACCTTC.